A selection of T cell receptor beta chains follows, all from one sample in a study of graft-versus-host responses after intestinal transplantation. The data were produced by immunoSEQ multiplex PCR, yet TCRdb's version contains in-frame clones alone and is incomplete. Here the sample spans approximately 9,100 clones, around 96% being singletons. The material was bone marrow, obtained approximately 520 days after intestinal transplantation. The origin of the receptors is a human patient who received an intestinal transplant, so some T cells may come from the graft donor. CDR3s include the opening cysteine and the closing phenylalanine or tryptophan. A D gene is named only where the DNA matches it firmly. The listing skips clone size in some rows; elsewhere it reads once, few, many or a size class.

v_gene	abundance	len	d_gene	j_gene	CDR3nt	CDR3aa
TRBV6-6	NA	13	NA	TRBJ1-2	TGTGCCAGCAGTTTGGGCAGGAATTATGGCTACACCTTC	CASSLGRNYGYTF
TRBV6-1	NA	14	NA	TRBJ2-2	TGTGCCAGCGGTAACAGCCCGAACACCGGGGAGCTGTTTTTT	CASGNSPNTGELFF
TRBV10-3	NA	12	NA	TRBJ2-7	TGTGCCATCAGTGCCACCTCCTACGAGCAGTACTTC	CAISATSYEQYF
TRBV7-3	NA	16	TRBD2	TRBJ2-1	TGTGCCAGCAGCTTTCGGGGGACTAGCGTATACAATGAGCAGTTCTTC	CASSFRGTSVYNEQFF
TRBV10-3	few	15	TRBD2	TRBJ2-7	TGTGCCATCAGGGGGGCCGGGACTAGCGGCTACGAGCAGTACTTC	CAIRGAGTSGYEQYF
TRBV15	NA	16	NA	TRBJ2-7	TGTGCCACCAGCAGAGATTGGCAGGGAGGCTCCTACGAGCAGTACTTC	CATSRDWQGGSYEQYF
TRBV7-8	NA	17	NA	TRBJ2-7	TGTGCCAGCAGCCCCCAAGCCATACGGATGCACGCCTACGAGCAGTACTTC	CASSPQAIRMHAYEQYF
TRBV6-1	NA	16	TRBD1	TRBJ2-7	TGTGCCATCAGTGGGGGACCGGGACAGGCCTCCTACGAGCAGTACTTC	CAISGGPGQASYEQYF
TRBV12-5	NA	11	TRBD1	TRBJ1-1	TGTGCTAGTGGTTTCCGCCAGGGGGTTTTCTTT	CASGFRQGVFF
TRBV19	NA	14	NA	TRBJ2-5	TGTGCCAGTAGTATATCAGGATGCCAAGAGACCCAGTACTTC	CASSISGCQETQYF
TRBV7-8	NA	14	TRBD1	TRBJ1-1	TGTGCCAGCAGCCCCGGACAGGGTAGGACTGAAGCTTTCTTT	CASSPGQGRTEAFF
TRBV28	NA	13	NA	TRBJ1-1	TGTGCCAGCAGCACAGTGTCGAACACTGAAGCTTTCTTT	CASSTVSNTEAFF
TRBV7-3	NA	18	TRBD1	TRBJ2-3	TGTGCCAGCAGCTTACAAGGAGGGACAGGGCTTTCTATAGATACGCAGTATTTT	CASSLQGGTGLSIDTQYF
TRBV27	NA	15	NA	TRBJ2-1	TGTGCCAGCAGTTTAACAGGGACCACCTACAATGAGCAGTTCTTC	CASSLTGTTYNEQFF
TRBV4-1	NA	15	NA	TRBJ1-5	TGCGCCAGCAGCCAAGTCGCCCAGTCAGGTCAGCCCCAGCATTTT	CASSQVAQSGQPQHF
TRBV27	NA	18	NA	TRBJ2-5	TGTGCCAGCAGTTTATCGGCCTTGGTAGACCCTCCAAGAAAGACCCAGTACTTC	CASSLSALVDPPRKTQYF
TRBV7-9	NA	17	NA	TRBJ2-7	TGTGCCAGCAGCTTGTGGGGGCGGGCCACCGGTTACTACGAGCAGTACTTC	CASSLWGRATGYYEQYF
TRBV4-1	once	18	TRBD2	TRBJ2-7	TGCGCCAGCAGCCACCCGGGGACCGGGACTAGCGGACCGTACGAGCAGTACTTC	CASSHPGTGTSGPYEQYF
TRBV5-5	once	16	NA	TRBJ1-1	TGTGCCAGCAGCTTGGCGGTACACATAACGGACACTGAAGCTTTCTTT	CASSLAVHITDTEAFF
TRBV2	NA	14	TRBD1	TRBJ1-1	TGTGCCAGCACAAGGGGGACAGCTAACACTGAAGCTTTCTTT	CASTRGTANTEAFF
TRBV6-5	NA	13	NA	TRBJ1-1	TGTGCCAGCAGTCCACAGGGTGGCACTGAAGCTTTCTTT	CASSPQGGTEAFF
TRBV7-8	NA	13	TRBD2	TRBJ2-3	TGTGCCAGCAGCACGGGACTACCAGATACGCAGTATTTT	CASSTGLPDTQYF
TRBV14	NA	17	NA	TRBJ2-7	TGTGCCAGCAGCCAAGAGAGGGGGGGGAGGGCCGCCTACGAGCAGTACTTC	CASSQERGGRAAYEQYF
TRBV28	NA	18	NA	TRBJ1-6	TGTGCCAGCAGTTTATGGGCGGGGGGGAGCTCCTATAATTCACCCCTCCACTTT	CASSLWAGGSSYNSPLHF
TRBV6-5	NA	15	NA	TRBJ2-5	TGTGCCAGCAGTTGGGGGGGCGGATTACAAGAGACCCAGTACTTC	CASSWGGGLQETQYF
TRBV6-6	NA	16	NA	TRBJ1-6	TGTGCCAGCAGTTATGAGGTGAGAGCCGCGGACTCACCCCTCCACTTT	CASSYEVRAADSPLHF
TRBV7-9	NA	15	TRBD2	TRBJ2-1	TGTGCCAGCAGCGGGACTAGCTGGAACTACAATGAGCAGTTCTTC	CASSGTSWNYNEQFF
TRBV5-1	NA	13	NA	TRBJ1-2	TGCGCCAGCAGCTTGACAGGGATGAGAGGCTACACCTTC	CASSLTGMRGYTF
TRBV11-2	NA	14	TRBD1	TRBJ2-1	TGTGCCAGCAAGGGGGCAGGGGACGGCAATGAGCAGTTCTTC	CASKGAGDGNEQFF
TRBV7-9	NA	14	NA	TRBJ2-3	TGTGCCAGCAGCTTTCAGGGGATGACAGATACGCAGTATTTT	CASSFQGMTDTQYF
TRBV27	NA	16	TRBD1	TRBJ1-1	TGTGCCAGCAGTTTAAAGGGACAGGGATATAGCACTGAAGCTTTCTTT	CASSLKGQGYSTEAFF
TRBV28	NA	14	TRBD2	TRBJ2-1	TGTGCCAGCAGTTTGTTAGCGGGAGTAAATGAGCAGTTCTTC	CASSLLAGVNEQFF
TRBV5-6	NA	13	NA	TRBJ2-7	TGTGCCAGCAGCTTGGACAGGTCCTACGAGCAGTACTTC	CASSLDRSYEQYF
TRBV9	NA	12	NA	TRBJ2-1	TGTGCCAGCAGCCGAGCTGGGAATGAGCAGTTCTTC	CASSRAGNEQFF
TRBV10-3	NA	16	NA	TRBJ2-7	TGTGCCATCAGTGAGTGGCTGCTCACCACCTACTACGAGCAGTACTTC	CAISEWLLTTYYEQYF
TRBV14	NA	13	NA	TRBJ2-3	TGTGCCAGCAGCCAAGTAGCCGGAGATACGCAGTATTTT	CASSQVAGDTQYF